A selection of T cell receptor beta chains follows, all from one sample in a study of metastatic and nonmetastatic thyroid tumors. With MiXCR, TCRdb called clones anew from the PCR reads. The sample carries fewer than 25,000 clones, roughly 18% recorded once. Sequenced sample: blood. The receptors stem from a male donor with papillary thyroid cancer or a benign thyroid nodule (not recorded which). Some clones in this sample may be carry-over from other donors' samples. CDR3s include the opening cysteine and the closing phenylalanine or tryptophan. Fields, in order: D gene, J gene, clone size, V gene, CDR3 DNA, CDR3 protein. A D gene is named only where the DNA matches it firmly. Clone size is given for some rows only: seen once, a few or many times, or a class if the clone is expanded.

. TRBJ1-1 many TRBV28 TGTGCCAGCCTGCCGGGGCATAGGACTGAAGCTTTCTTT CASLPGHRTEAFF
TRBD1 TRBJ1-2 few TRBV25-1 TGTGCCAGCAGTGAAGGAAACAGGGGCGTCTATGGCTACACCTTC CASSEGNRGVYGYTF
TRBD1 TRBJ1-2 . TRBV5-1 TGCACCAGCAGCTTCACCGGGACAGGGGAGGATGGCTACACCTTC CTSSFTGTGEDGYTF
. TRBJ1-5 many TRBV18 TGTGCCAGCGCAGAAGGGGTCACTAAGCAGCCCCAGCATTTT CASAEGVTKQPQHF
TRBD2 TRBJ2-1 . TRBV9 TGTGCCAGCAGCTACACCGGGACTAGCGGGCCAAATGAGCAGTTCTTC CASSYTGTSGPNEQFF
. TRBJ2-7 many TRBV5-1 TGCGCCAGCAGCCCGGGCCAGGGGAGCTCCTACGAGCAGTACTTC CASSPGQGSSYEQYF
. TRBJ1-2 many TRBV9 TGTGCCAGCAGCAGGGAGGGTAACTATGGCTACACCTTC CASSREGNYGYTF
. TRBJ2-7 medium-sized TRBV6-1 TGTGCCAGCAGTGAAGTCCCGGGGTCAGGGCTTCCCTACGAGCAGTACTTC CASSEVPGSGLPYEQYF
TRBD1 TRBJ2-2 many TRBV20-1 TGCAGTGCTAGATACCGGGACAGGGGGTGGAGAAACACCGGGGAGCTGTTTTTT CSARYRDRGWRNTGELFF
TRBD2 TRBJ2-1 many TRBV11-1 TGTGCCAGCAGCTTATCTTTAGCGGGCTCCTACAATGAGCAGTTCTTC CASSLSLAGSYNEQFF
TRBD1 TRBJ2-2 many TRBV27 TGTGCCAGCAGTACTCTACAGGGGGCAAACACCGGGGAGCTGTTTTTT CASSTLQGANTGELFF
TRBD1 TRBJ1-5 many TRBV7-8 TGTGCCAGCAGCTTCCAACCGAGAGGGGGCGGTCAGCCCCAGCATTTT CASSFQPRGGGQPQHF
. TRBJ2-6 . TRBV6-1 TGTGCCAGCAGTGACGCGGGGTCTGGGGCCAACTTCCTGACTTTC CASSDAGSGANFLTF
TRBD2 TRBJ2-2 few TRBV27 TGTGCCAGCATATCTCGGGGGGTGAACACCGGGGATCTGTTTTTT CASISRGVNTGDLFF
TRBD1 TRBJ1-1 medium-sized TRBV19 TGTGCCAGTAGTGCCCAACCGGGACAGGGGAGGCCTTTCTTT CASSAQPGQGRPFF
. TRBJ2-5 . TRBV30 TGTGCCTGGAGCCCCCAAGAGACCCAGTACTTC CAWSPQETQYF
. TRBJ1-1 medium-sized TRBV6-1 TGTGCCAGCAGTGAACCAGGGCGAGGTTGGGTTTTT CASSEPGRGWVF
. TRBJ2-7 many TRBV7-2 TGTGCCAGCAGCTTAAGGGGGAGCGAGCAGTACTTC CASSLRGSEQYF
TRBD2 TRBJ2-3 . TRBV5-1 TGCTCCAGCAGCTTGGCCTTGGCTAGCGGGAGTGAGGATACGCAGTATTTT CSSSLALASGSEDTQYF
. TRBJ2-7 . TRBV7-8 TGTGCCAGCAGCGCCCCCGGGACTGCTAATTACGAGCAGTACTTC CASSAPGTANYEQYF
. TRBJ1-2 many TRBV24-1 TGTGCCACCAGTGATTTAGACAGTAGCTATGGCTACACCTTC CATSDLDSSYGYTF
. TRBJ2-7 many TRBV6-1 TGTGCCAGCACAGGGGCCTACGAGCAGTACTTC CASTGAYEQYF
. TRBJ2-2 many TRBV12-3/TRBV12-4 TGTGCCAGCAGTTTTAGGGCCGGGGGCACCGGGGAGCTGTTTTTT CASSFRAGGTGELFF
. TRBJ1-2 medium-sized TRBV19 TGTGCCAGTAGTCCACTCCCAGGGGACGGCTACACCTTC CASSPLPGDGYTF
. TRBJ2-5 many TRBV5-5 TGTGCCAGCAGCCTTACAGGAGAAGGGACCCAGTACTTC CASSLTGEGTQYF
TRBD1 TRBJ2-5 . TRBV28 TGTGCCAGTTATGGGACAGGGGGGACAGAGACCCAGTACTTC CASYGTGGTETQYF
. TRBJ2-7 . TRBV15 TGTGCCACCAGCAGAGAAGGGTCGGACACCTCCTACGAGCAGTACTTT CATSREGSDTSYEQYF
. TRBJ1-1 few TRBV9 TGTGCCAGCAGCGTAGGTGAGGGAGAAGCTTTCTTT CASSVGEGEAFF
. TRBJ1-2 few TRBV6-1 TGTGCCATCAGTGAAGGGGCAGCCTATGACTACACCTTC CAISEGAAYDYTF
. TRBJ2-3 many TRBV5-1 TGCGCCAGCAGCTTGGCTTCCGATACCACAGATACGCAGTATTTT CASSLASDTTDTQYF
TRBD2 TRBJ2-1 many TRBV20-1 TGCAGTGCTAGAGATCCCCTAGCGGGAGGTAGGAATGAGCAGTTCTTC CSARDPLAGGRNEQFF
. TRBJ1-4 many TRBV5-1 TGCGCCAGCAGCTTGTTGGCAACTAATGAAAAACTGTTTTTT CASSLLATNEKLFF
. TRBJ2-5 few TRBV20-1 TGCAGTGCTAGAGTAGGGGAGACCCAGTACTTC CSARVGETQYF
TRBD1 TRBJ1-4 many TRBV5-5 TGTGCCAGCAGCCAGCGGACAGGGGGCGGTGAAAAACTGTTTTTT CASSQRTGGGEKLFF
TRBD2 TRBJ2-7 many TRBV5-1 TGCGCCAGCAGCTTGGTGGGGGGGAGCCTACGAGCAGGCCCAGGCTACTTC CASSLVGGSLRAGPGYF
. TRBJ1-2 many TRBV5-1 TGCGCCAGCAGCTTGGTCGGCAGACGTATGGGGATAGGCTACACCTTC CASSLVGRRMGIGYTF
. TRBJ2-1 many TRBV5-6 TGTGCCAGCAGCTTGCCGGACTTGCGGGACGACAATGAGCAGTTCTTC CASSLPDLRDDNEQFF